The 10 T cell receptor beta chains reported below all come from one sample, sequenced in a study of blood T cell repertoires in COVID-19. Repertoires were generated with immunoSEQ multiplex PCR, while TCRdb's copy carries only in-frame clones and drops some. The sample contains about 270,000 clones, approximately 90% of which appear only once. Material for sequencing was PBMCs or T cells enriched from blood (not recorded which). The origin of the receptors is a woman in her 30s with acute COVID-19.

CDR3 coding DNA: TGTGCCAGCAGCCCCCGGGACTACTTGACCTACGAGCAGTACTTC. This sequence encodes CASSPRDYLTYEQYF. The rearrangement uses TRBV7-2 and TRBJ2-7; 7 nucleotides match TRBD2. J was trimmed by 2 bases and V by 5 bases; bases with no gene match: 9. The germline V gene encodes CDR1 SGHTA and CDR2 FQGNSA. This CDR3 is built from 15 residues.

This rearrangement joins TRBV10-1 to TRBJ2-3; TRBD1 is a possible D gene (5 bases). This CDR3 contains 12 residues. From germline, CDR1 is WNHNN and CDR2 SYGVQD (reference sequence). V shed 8 bases and J shed 4 bases, with 10 bases lying between them. Here the CDR3 reads CASGASPDTQYF. The CDR3 DNA reads as TGCGCCAGCGGGGCCTCCCCAGATACGCAGTATTTT.

J is TRBJ1-4 and V is TRBV10-3; TRBD1 might be the D (5 bases). The CDR3 loop spans 14 amino acids. CDR1 and CDR2 (germline): ENHRY, SYGVKD. The ends were cut back, 6 bases at V and 14 bases at J, with 22 bases in the middle. This chain's CDR3 is CAISAGTDDGRLFF. The CDR3 nucleotides read TGTGCCATCAGCGCAGGGACGGATGATGGGAGGCTGTTTTTT.

The chain uses TRBV2 and TRBJ2-1; D call uncertain. The germline gives CDR1 SNHLY, CDR2 FYNNEI. The CDR3 has 14 residues. V lost 4 bases and J lost 1, with 8 bases in between. CDR3 protein: CASSVEVSYNEQFF. The CDR3 DNA sequence: TGTGCCAGCAGTGTCGAGGTGTCCTACAATGAGCAGTTCTTC.

The V gene is TRBV7-3, the J gene TRBJ2-4; 7 positions match TRBD2. V lost 2 bases, J lost 0 bases, and 10 bases stayed unmatched. The CDR3 length is 18 residues. CDR1 and CDR2 (germline): SGHTA, FQGTGA. The CDR3 bases are TGTGCCAGCAGCTTAGAGGTTGGGAGGGATTCAGCCAAAAACATTCAGTACTTC. Its protein is CASSLEVGRDSAKNIQYF.

The genes are TRBV18 and TRBJ1-4; a weak D match, TRBD1 (6 bases). Trimming removed 5 bases at V and 7 bases at J, with 11 bases between. Germline V gives CDR1 KGHSH, CDR2 LQKENI. The CDR3 is 13 amino acids. The CDR3 nucleotides are TGTGCCAGCTCAACCGGGACAAGTGAAAAACTGTTTTTT. Translating gives CASSTGTSEKLFF.

V usage is TRBV7-2 and J usage is TRBJ2-3; 9 nucleotides line up with TRBD2. This CDR3 is built from 16 residues. Per germline, CDR1 SGHTA and CDR2 FQGNSA. V shed 1 base, J shed 2 bases, and the junction held 4 bases outside the gene matches. The CDR3 region has the DNA TGTGCCAGCAGCTTAGTTAGCGGGAGCGCCACAGATACGCAGTATTTT. It translates to CASSLVSGSATDTQYF.

This clone was recorded only once. The chain joins TRBV28 to TRBJ2-1; TRBD1 aligns across 9 bases. V was clipped by 6 bases and J by 2 bases; unmatched bases: 5. This CDR3 spans 15 amino acids. CDR1 MDHEN and CDR2 SYDVKM come from the germline V gene. This CDR3 reads CASRAGTGTYNEQFF. The CDR3 bases are TGTGCCAGCAGGGCCGGGACAGGGACCTACAATGAGCAGTTCTTC.

The rearrangement uses TRBV29-1 and TRBJ2-1; TRBD2 matches at 7 bases. The V and J ends lost 5 bases and 4 bases, in that order; junction bases with no gene match: 5. This CDR3 has 13 amino acids. The germline V gene encodes CDR1 SQVTM and CDR2 ANQGSEA. The CDR3 is CSVTREGYNEQFF. As DNA, the CDR3 is TGCAGCGTTACCAGGGAGGGGTACAATGAGCAGTTCTTC.

The chain uses TRBV5-5 and TRBJ2-7; 10 nucleotides line up with TRBD2. CDR1 and CDR2 (germline): SGHKS, YYEKEE (reference sequence). CDR3 length: 15 amino acids. V lost 0 bases to trimming and J lost 5 bases; unmatched junction nucleotides: 5. In nucleotides, the CDR3 is TGTGCCAGCAGCTTGGTCACTAGCGGGATCCACGAGCAGTACTTC. This gives the protein CASSLVTSGIHEQYF.